This T cell receptor beta chain was documented in a study of blood T cell repertoires in COVID-19. Study at large: Sites in the United States, Italy and Spain provided acute and convalescent COVID-19 samples. T cells, B-cell-depleted T cells, or PBMCs supplied cDNA or gDNA.

V was clipped by 4 bases and J by 5 bases; unmatched bases: 13. CDR3 length: 16 amino acids. The germline gives CDR1 SGHRS, CDR2 YFSETQ. Study processing details: How many nucleated cells were present was estimated from reference gene primer amplification. The repertoire was sequenced with immunoSEQ multiplex PCR; TCRdb's copy has only in-frame clones and lacks some. V and J calls plus clone size are reproduced from that table; the DNA served to infer D and trimming. This repertoire shows under 100,000 clones, 87% found once; its top ten account for 8.3%. This clonotype originated in a man aged 25 to 45 with acute or convalescent COVID-19. The chain is built from TRBV5-1 and TRBJ2-5, with TRBD2 identical over 8 bases. Source material: peripheral blood. CDR3 residues: CASSPAGGRDGETQYF. Written as DNA, the CDR3 is TGCGCCAGCAGCCCCGCGGGGGGACGGGACGGGGAGACCCAGTACTTC.